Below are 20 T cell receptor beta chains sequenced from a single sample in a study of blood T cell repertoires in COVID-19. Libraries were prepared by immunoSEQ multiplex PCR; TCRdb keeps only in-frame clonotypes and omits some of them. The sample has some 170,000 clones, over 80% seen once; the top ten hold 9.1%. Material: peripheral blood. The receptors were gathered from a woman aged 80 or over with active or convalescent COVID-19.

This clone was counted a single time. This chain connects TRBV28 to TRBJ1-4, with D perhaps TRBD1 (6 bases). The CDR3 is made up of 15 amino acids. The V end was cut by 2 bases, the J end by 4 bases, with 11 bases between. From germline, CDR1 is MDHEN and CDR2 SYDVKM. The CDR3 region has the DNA TGTGCCAGCAGTTTACCCCAGGGGCTTAATGAAAAACTGTTTTTT. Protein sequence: CASSLPQGLNEKLFF. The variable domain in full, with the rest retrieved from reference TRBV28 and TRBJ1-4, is DVKVTQSSRYLVKRTGEKVFLECVQDMDHENMFWYRQDPGLGLRLIYFSYDVKMKEKGDIPEGYSVSREKKERFSLILESASTNQTSMYLCASSLPQGLNEKLFFGSGTQLSVL.

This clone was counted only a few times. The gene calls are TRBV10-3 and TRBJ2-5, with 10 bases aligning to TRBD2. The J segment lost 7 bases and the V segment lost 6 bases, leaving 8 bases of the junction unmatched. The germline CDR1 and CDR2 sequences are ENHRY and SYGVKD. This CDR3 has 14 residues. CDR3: CAISTAGGPGTQYF. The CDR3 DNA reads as TGTGCCATCAGCACAGCGGGGGGGCCGGGGACCCAGTACTTC.

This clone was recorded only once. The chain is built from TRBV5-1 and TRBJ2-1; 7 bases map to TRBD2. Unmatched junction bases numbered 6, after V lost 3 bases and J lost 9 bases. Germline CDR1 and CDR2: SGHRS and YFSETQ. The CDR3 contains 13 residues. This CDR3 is CASSSTSPGEQFF. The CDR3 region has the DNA TGCGCCAGCAGCTCGACTAGCCCGGGTGAGCAGTTCTTC.

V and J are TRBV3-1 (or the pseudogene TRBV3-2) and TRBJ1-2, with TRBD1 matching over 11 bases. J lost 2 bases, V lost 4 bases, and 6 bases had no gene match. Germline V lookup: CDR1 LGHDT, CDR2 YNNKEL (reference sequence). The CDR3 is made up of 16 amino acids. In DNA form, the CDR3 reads TGTGCCAGCAGCCGTTCGGGACAGGGGGTGAACTATGGCTACACCTTC. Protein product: CASSRSGQGVNYGYTF.

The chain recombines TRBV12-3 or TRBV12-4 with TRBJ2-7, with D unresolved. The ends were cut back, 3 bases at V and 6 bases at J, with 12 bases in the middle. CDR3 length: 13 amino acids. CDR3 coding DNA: TGTGCCAGCAGTTTTGGTCGCTGGCCCGAGCAGTACTTC. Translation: CASSFGRWPEQYF.

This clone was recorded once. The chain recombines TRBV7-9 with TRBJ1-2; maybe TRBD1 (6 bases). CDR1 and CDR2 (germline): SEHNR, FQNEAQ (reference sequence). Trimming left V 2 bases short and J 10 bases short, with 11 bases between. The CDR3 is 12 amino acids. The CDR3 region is CASSLNREFYTF. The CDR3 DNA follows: TGTGCCAGCAGCTTAAACAGGGAGTTCTACACCTTC.

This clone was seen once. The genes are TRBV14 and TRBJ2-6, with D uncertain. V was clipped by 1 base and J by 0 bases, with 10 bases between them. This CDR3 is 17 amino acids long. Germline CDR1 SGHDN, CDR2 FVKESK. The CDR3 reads CASSQGNTASGANVLTF. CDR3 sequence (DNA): TGTGCCAGCAGCCAAGGCAATACAGCCTCTGGGGCCAACGTCCTGACTTTC.

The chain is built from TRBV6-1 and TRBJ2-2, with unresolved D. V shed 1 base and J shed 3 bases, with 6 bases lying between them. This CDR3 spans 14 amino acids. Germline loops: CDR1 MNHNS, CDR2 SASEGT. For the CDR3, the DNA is TGTGCCAGCAGTGAAGGGCAAGACACCGGGGAGCTGTTTTTT. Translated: CASSEGQDTGELFF.

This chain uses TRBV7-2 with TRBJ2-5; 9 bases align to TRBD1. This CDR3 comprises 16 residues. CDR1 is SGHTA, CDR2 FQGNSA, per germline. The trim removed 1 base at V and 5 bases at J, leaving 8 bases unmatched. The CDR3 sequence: CASSLGQGVYMETQYF. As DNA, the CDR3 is TGTGCCAGCAGCTTAGGACAGGGGGTTTATATGGAGACCCAGTACTTC. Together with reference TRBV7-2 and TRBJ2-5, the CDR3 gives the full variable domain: GAGVSQSPSNKVTEKGKDVELRCDPISGHTALYWYRQSLGQGLEFLIYFQGNSAPDKSGLPSDRFSAERTGGSVSTLTIQRTQQEDSAVYLCASSLGQGVYMETQYFGPGTRLLVL.

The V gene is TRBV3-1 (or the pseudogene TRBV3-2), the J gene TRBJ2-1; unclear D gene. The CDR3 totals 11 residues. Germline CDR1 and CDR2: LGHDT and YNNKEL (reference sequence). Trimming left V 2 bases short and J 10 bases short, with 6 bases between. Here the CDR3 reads CASSQTREQFF. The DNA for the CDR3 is TGTGCCAGCAGCCAAACACGAGAGCAGTTCTTC.

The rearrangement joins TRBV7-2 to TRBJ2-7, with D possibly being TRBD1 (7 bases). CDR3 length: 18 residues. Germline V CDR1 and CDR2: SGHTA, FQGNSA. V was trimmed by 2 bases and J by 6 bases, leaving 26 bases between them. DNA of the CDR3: TGTGCCAGCAGCTTATTTTTCCCGGCGGAGGGGGCGTTCTTCGAGCAGTACTTC. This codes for CASSLFFPAEGAFFEQYF.

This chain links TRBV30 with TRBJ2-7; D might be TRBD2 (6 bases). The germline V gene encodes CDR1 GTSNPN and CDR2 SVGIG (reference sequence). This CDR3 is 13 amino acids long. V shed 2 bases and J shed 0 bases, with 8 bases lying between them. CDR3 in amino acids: CAWSLGGSYEQYF. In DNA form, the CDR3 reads TGTGCCTGGAGTTTGGGGGGCTCCTACGAGCAGTACTTC.

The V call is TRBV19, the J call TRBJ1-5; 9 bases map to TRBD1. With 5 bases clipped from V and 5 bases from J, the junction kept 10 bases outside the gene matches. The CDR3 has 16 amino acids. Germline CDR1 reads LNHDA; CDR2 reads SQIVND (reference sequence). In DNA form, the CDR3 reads TGTGCCAGTAGTGGGACAGGGCGAGGACTGGATCAGCCCCAGCATTTT. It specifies CASSGTGRGLDQPQHF.

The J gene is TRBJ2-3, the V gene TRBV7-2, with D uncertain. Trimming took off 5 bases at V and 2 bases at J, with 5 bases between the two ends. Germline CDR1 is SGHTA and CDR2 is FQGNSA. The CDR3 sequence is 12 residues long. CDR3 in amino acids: CASSPPTDTQYF. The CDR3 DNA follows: TGTGCCAGCAGCCCTCCCACAGATACGCAGTATTTT.

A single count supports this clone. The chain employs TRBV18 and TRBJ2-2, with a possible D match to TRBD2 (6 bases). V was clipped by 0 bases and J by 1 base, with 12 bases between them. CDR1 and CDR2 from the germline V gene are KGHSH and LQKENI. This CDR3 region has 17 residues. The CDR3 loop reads CASSPPLFGGNTGELFF. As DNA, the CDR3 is TGTGCCAGCTCACCACCGTTGTTCGGGGGGAACACCGGGGAGCTGTTTTTT.

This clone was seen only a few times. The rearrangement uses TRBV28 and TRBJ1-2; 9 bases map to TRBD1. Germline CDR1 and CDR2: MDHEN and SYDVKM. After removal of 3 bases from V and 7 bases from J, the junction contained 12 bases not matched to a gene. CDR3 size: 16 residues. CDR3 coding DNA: TGTGCCAGCAGTTTCTCCGTTCGGACAGGGGCGGGTGGCTACACCTTC. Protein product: CASSFSVRTGAGGYTF.

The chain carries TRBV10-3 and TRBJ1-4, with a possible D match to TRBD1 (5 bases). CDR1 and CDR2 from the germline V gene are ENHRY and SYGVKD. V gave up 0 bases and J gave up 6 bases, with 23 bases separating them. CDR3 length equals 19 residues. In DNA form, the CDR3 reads TGTGCCATCAGTGAGTCCTTTGCCAGGGAGGGAAGCAGAGATGAAAAACTGTTTTTT. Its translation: CAISESFAREGSRDEKLFF.

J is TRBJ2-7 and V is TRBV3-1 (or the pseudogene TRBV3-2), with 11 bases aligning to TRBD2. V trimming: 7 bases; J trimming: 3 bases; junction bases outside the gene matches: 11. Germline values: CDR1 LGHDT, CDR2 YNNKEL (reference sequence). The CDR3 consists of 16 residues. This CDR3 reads CASTGRLAGGDYEQYF. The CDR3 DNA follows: TGTGCCAGCACCGGAAGGCTAGCGGGGGGAGACTACGAGCAGTACTTC.

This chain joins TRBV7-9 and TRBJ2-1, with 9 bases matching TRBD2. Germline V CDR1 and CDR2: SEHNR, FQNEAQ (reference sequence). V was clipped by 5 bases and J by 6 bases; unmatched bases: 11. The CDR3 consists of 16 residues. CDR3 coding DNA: TGTGCCAGCAGCCCCAAGGCGGGGGGGTTATTCAATGAGCAGTTCTTC. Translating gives CASSPKAGGLFNEQFF.

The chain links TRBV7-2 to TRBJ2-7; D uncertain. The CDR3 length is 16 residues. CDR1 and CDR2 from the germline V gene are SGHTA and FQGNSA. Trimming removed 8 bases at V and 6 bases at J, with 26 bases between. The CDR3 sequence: CASRLGRGSGLLEQYF. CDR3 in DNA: TGTGCCAGCCGCCTCGGTCGTGGTTCGGGTTTGCTCGAGCAGTACTTC.